Listed below are T cell receptor beta chains from one sample, sequenced in a study of identical twins. TCRdb analysed the 5' RACE reads with MiXCR anew, one entry per CDR3 protein. The sample yields about 280,000 distinct CDR3 sequences, approximately 8.5% seen once. The sample was also reused in another study, on yellow fever vaccine responses in identical twins.

The sample comprised memory (CD45RO+) T cells sorted from blood. Every receptor here comes from a woman younger than 30 in good health. Both conserved end residues are part of each CDR3. D genes are given only for firm matches. The size field is filled for only some rows; it gives once, few, many or a size class.

CASSQGSGWGTGELFF,TGTGCCAGCAGCCAAGGGTCCGGTTGGGGCACCGGGGAGCTGTTTTTT,NA,NA,TRBV3-1,TRBJ2-2
CASSLGVANEQFF,TGTGCCAGCAGCTTAGGGGTGGCCAATGAGCAGTTCTTC,NA,NA,TRBV11-2,TRBJ2-1
CASSQENIQYF,TGCGCCAGCAGCCAAGAAAACATTCAGTACTTC,NA,many,TRBV4-1,TRBJ2-4
CAISERAYSYEQYF,TGTGCCATCAGTGAGCGGGCATACTCCTACGAGCAGTACTTC,NA,many,TRBV10-3,TRBJ2-7
CASSLKGYPEDQPQHF,TGTGCCAGCAGCTTGAAGGGGTACCCTGAGGATCAGCCCCAGCATTTT,NA,NA,TRBV5-5,TRBJ1-5
CASSANLAGGPETQYF,TGTGCCAGCAGTGCAAACCTAGCGGGAGGGCCGGAGACCCAGTACTTC,TRBD2,few,TRBV27,TRBJ2-5
CASSTDTQYF,TGTGCCAGCAGCACAGATACGCAGTATTTT,NA,many,TRBV7-9,TRBJ2-3
CASGAIGAGASWQYF,TGTGCCAGCGGAGCGATTGGGGCGGGGGCTAGCTGGCAGTACTTC,NA,NA,TRBV6-7,TRBJ2-7
CASSLTQGFGVGNQPQHF,TGTGCCAGCAGTTTGACACAGGGGTTCGGGGTGGGCAATCAGCCCCAGCATTTT,TRBD1,NA,TRBV28,TRBJ1-5
CASIFSGGTDTQYF,TGTGCCAGCATTTTTAGCGGGGGCACAGATACGCAGTATTTT,TRBD2,NA,TRBV6-2/TRBV6-3,TRBJ2-3
CSAGSGGSTTYEQYF,TGCAGTGCTGGTAGCGGGGGATCGACTACCTACGAGCAGTACTTC,TRBD2,NA,TRBV20-1,TRBJ2-7
CASSALSSYNEQFF,TGTGCCAGCAGTGCGCTTAGCTCCTACAATGAGCAGTTCTTC,NA,few,TRBV2,TRBJ2-1
CASNGGAYQPQHF,TGTGCCAGCAATGGGGGGGCCTATCAGCCCCAGCATTTT,NA,many,TRBV12-3/TRBV12-4,TRBJ1-5
CATSDSGTGGVGQPQHF,TGTGCCACCAGTGATTCCGGGACAGGGGGCGTCGGTCAGCCCCAGCATTTT,TRBD1,NA,TRBV24-1,TRBJ1-5
CASSLTSGGYEQYF,TGTGCCAGCAGCTTGACTAGCGGAGGCTACGAGCAGTACTTC,TRBD2,few,TRBV7-9,TRBJ2-7
CSAKSAGGIGTGELFF,TGCAGCGCGAAATCGGCCGGCGGGATCGGCACCGGGGAGCTGTTTTTT,NA,many,TRBV29-1,TRBJ2-2
CASSLGVSHEGQYF,TGTGCCAGCAGTTTGGGGGTGTCCCACGAAGGGCAGTACTTC,NA,few,TRBV28,TRBJ2-7
CASSPTKIGWMRTDTQYF,TGTGCCAGCAGCCCCACTAAAATAGGTTGGATGCGCACAGATACGCAGTATTTT,NA,few,TRBV27,TRBJ2-3
CATLLQGGLISPLHF,TGTGCCACCTTATTACAGGGGGGGCTTATTTCACCCCTCCACTTT,TRBD1,few,TRBV2,TRBJ1-6
CASSDYGGADEQFF,TGTGCCAGCAGTGATTACGGGGGGGCAGATGAGCAGTTCTTC,TRBD2,few,TRBV6-1,TRBJ2-1
CASSQEAGDSGYTF,TGCGCCAGCAGCCAAGAGGCAGGGGACTCTGGCTACACCTTC,NA,many,TRBV4-1,TRBJ1-2
CATSDLGLGPGGQSSYNEQFF,TGTGCCACCAGTGATTTGGGTCTGGGGCCAGGAGGACAGAGCTCCTACAATGAGCAGTTCTTC,NA,few,TRBV24-1,TRBJ2-1
CASPWVWEGGTGELFF,TGTGCCAGCCCATGGGTGTGGGAGGGGGGCACCGGGGAGCTGTTTTTT,NA,few,TRBV27,TRBJ2-2
CASSESIWLVGTYEQYF,TGCGCCAGCAGTGAGTCGATCTGGCTAGTGGGAACCTACGAGCAGTACTTC,NA,many,TRBV10-2,TRBJ2-7
CSARPGTGYGYTF,TGCAGTGCTAGACCCGGGACAGGATATGGCTACACCTTC,TRBD1,NA,TRBV20-1,TRBJ1-2
CAIRQDINQPQHF,TGTGCCATCAGGCAGGATATCAATCAGCCCCAGCATTTT,NA,NA,TRBV10-3,TRBJ1-5
CASSYLGGLARSQETQYF,TGTGCCAGCAGTTACTTAGGGGGACTGGCCAGATCCCAAGAGACCCAGTACTTC,NA,NA,TRBV6-2/TRBV6-3,TRBJ2-5
CASSDDLRTAETQYF,TGTGCCAGCAGTGATGATCTAAGAACGGCAGAGACCCAGTACTTC,NA,NA,TRBV27,TRBJ2-5
CASSRWGQGLGAGNQPQHF,TGTGCCAGCAGTCGGTGGGGACAGGGTCTGGGGGCGGGCAATCAGCCCCAGCATTTT,TRBD1,few,TRBV12-3/TRBV12-4,TRBJ1-5
CSASTRTSGGFEQFF,TGCAGTGCTAGTACCAGGACTAGCGGGGGGTTTGAGCAGTTCTTC,TRBD2,many,TRBV20-1,TRBJ2-1
CASSLQTGELFF,TGTGCCAGCAGTTTGCAAACCGGGGAGCTGTTTTTT,NA,once,TRBV28,TRBJ2-2
CAISPAGGFRETQYF,TGTGCCATCTCCCCAGCGGGGGGTTTCAGAGAGACCCAGTACTTC,TRBD2,many,TRBV10-3,TRBJ2-5
CATSDLRRLGEQFF,TGTGCCACCAGTGATTTGCGGAGATTGGGTGAGCAGTTCTTC,NA,NA,TRBV24-1,TRBJ2-1
CSAPSSSYNEQFF,TGCAGCGCTCCCAGTAGCTCCTACAATGAGCAGTTCTTC,NA,many,TRBV29-1,TRBJ2-1
CASSPSQTGGRDIQYF,TGTGCCAGCAGCCCTAGCCAAACAGGGGGCAGAGACATTCAGTACTTC,TRBD1,NA,TRBV28,TRBJ2-4
CASSLTGQGAQYF,TGTGCCAGCAGTTTAACGGGACAGGGGGCCCAGTACTTC,TRBD1,NA,TRBV12-3/TRBV12-4,TRBJ2-5